The rows below give T cell receptor beta chains drawn from one sample of a study of blood T cell repertoires in COVID-19. This table comes from immunoSEQ multiplex PCR, and its TCRdb copy is limited to in-frame clones, with some not included. The sample has 280,000 or so clones, approximately 83% seen once. The sequenced material came from peripheral blood. The receptors were sampled from a woman in her twenties or thirties who had recovered from COVID-19. CDR3s include the opening cysteine and the closing phenylalanine or tryptophan. Each record gives: J gene, V gene, clone size, D gene, CDR3 DNA, CDR3 protein. The D gene is left open where the match is weak. Rows give clone size only sometimes, using once, few, many, or a class for an expanded clone.

TRBJ1-1	TRBV19	.	.	TGTGCCAGTAGTAGAGGCTTCACTGAAGCTTTCTTT	CASSRGFTEAFF
TRBJ1-2	TRBV6-5	.	.	TGTGCCAGCAGTCAGACAGAGTCCCTCTATGGCTACACCTTC	CASSQTESLYGYTF
TRBJ2-6	TRBV10-1	.	TRBD1	TGCGCCAGCACCACGTTGGACAGGGTGGAAGCCAACGTCCTGACTTTC	CASTTLDRVEANVLTF
TRBJ2-5	TRBV5-1	.	TRBD1	TGCGCCAGCAGCTTCTCCCCAGGGGGCTTGGAGACCCAGTACTTC	CASSFSPGGLETQYF
TRBJ1-2	TRBV3-1/TRBV3-2	.	.	TGTGCCAGCAGCCCAGTCGGGGTAGGGTCAAACTATGGCTACACCTTC	CASSPVGVGSNYGYTF
TRBJ2-1	TRBV3-1/TRBV3-2	.	TRBD2	TGTGCCAGCAGCCAAGCCCGGCTAGCGGGAGCCGATGAGCAGTTCTTC	CASSQARLAGADEQFF
TRBJ2-7	TRBV6-1	few	TRBD1	TGTGCCAGCAGTGAAAGGACAGGGGGCTCCTACGAGCAGTACTTC	CASSERTGGSYEQYF
TRBJ2-7	TRBV4-2	few	.	TGTGCCAGCAGCCAAGAGCTATCCTACGAGCAGTACTTC	CASSQELSYEQYF
TRBJ1-6	TRBV28	.	TRBD1	TGTGCCAGCAGCCTACCGGGACAGGGTAATTCACCCCTCCACTTT	CASSLPGQGNSPLHF
TRBJ1-1	TRBV6-5	.	.	TGTGCCAGCCGACGGGATATGAACACTGAAGCTTTCTTT	CASRRDMNTEAFF
TRBJ2-7	TRBV19	.	TRBD1	TGTGCCAGTAGTCCCTCCCGACAGGGGGACTACGAGCAGTACTTC	CASSPSRQGDYEQYF
TRBJ1-2	TRBV28	.	.	TGTGCCAGCAGCCGAGACACGATTACTAACTATGGCTACACCTTC	CASSRDTITNYGYTF
TRBJ2-3	TRBV29-1	.	.	TGCAGCGTTGAGCCCCGGACAGATACGCAGTATTTT	CSVEPRTDTQYF
TRBJ1-4	TRBV5-1	once	.	TGCGCCAGCAGCTTATTACAGCCTAATGAAAAACTGTTTTTT	CASSLLQPNEKLFF
TRBJ2-7	TRBV6-5	once	.	TGTGCCAGCGCGACCCGGGAGAGCATGTACTTC	CASATRESMYF
TRBJ2-3	TRBV5-5	.	TRBD2	TGTGCCAGCAGCTCCGGACTAGCGGGGGGCCCCCGAGATACGCAGTATTTT	CASSSGLAGGPRDTQYF
TRBJ1-1	TRBV10-2	.	.	TGCGCCAGCAGTGGATCGGGGACTGAAGCTTTCTTT	CASSGSGTEAFF
TRBJ1-6	TRBV27	.	.	TGTGCCAGCAGTCCCAGACAGGATTCACCCCTCCACTTT	CASSPRQDSPLHF
TRBJ1-1	TRBV27	.	.	TGTGCCAGCAGCTGGGGGGGCGCGGGGACTGAAGCTTTCTTT	CASSWGGAGTEAFF
TRBJ2-5	TRBV11-2	.	TRBD2	TGTGCCAGCAGCTTAGATCTGGGCGGGAGAGAGACCCAGTACTTC	CASSLDLGGRETQYF
TRBJ2-1	TRBV7-3	.	.	TGTGCCAGCAGTTCAATGGGGGCAGGTGAGCAGTTCTTC	CASSSMGAGEQFF
TRBJ1-4	TRBV21-1	.	.	TGTGCCAGCAGCAAAGGAGTTGAGGGGGAACTGTTTTTT	CASSKGVEGELFF
TRBJ1-2	TRBV19	.	.	TGTGCCAGTAGTATTGGCAGGGCGGACTATGGCTACACCTTC	CASSIGRADYGYTF
TRBJ1-4	TRBV18	.	.	TGTGCCAGCTCAAATCCAACAACTAATGAAAAACTGTTTTTT	CASSNPTTNEKLFF
TRBJ2-7	TRBV2	.	.	TGTGCCAGCAGTGGACTAGCCTACGAGCAGTACTTC	CASSGLAYEQYF
TRBJ2-4	TRBV2	.	TRBD1	TGTGCCAGCAGTGAAGGGACAGGGGTTATTTTAGTCAAAAACATTCAGTACTTC	CASSEGTGVILVKNIQYF
TRBJ1-1	TRBV28	.	.	TGTGCCAGCAGCCGAGGCGGGGCAGCTTTCTTT	CASSRGGAAFF
TRBJ1-4	TRBV19	.	.	TGTGCCAGTAGTAGCCCGGGATCCCCCAATGTTTTTTTT	CASSSPGSPNVFF
TRBJ2-1	TRBV11-2	few	.	TGTGCCAGCAGTACGGGGGGCACATTCAATGAGCAGTTCTTC	CASSTGGTFNEQFF
TRBJ2-3	TRBV7-9	.	.	TGTGCCAGCAGCTTATTATCTGAGGGGGGGCTCGATACGCAGTATTTT	CASSLLSEGGLDTQYF
TRBJ2-7	TRBV7-9	.	.	TGTGCCAGCCGACAGAGCTCCTACGAGCAGTACTTC	CASRQSSYEQYF
TRBJ2-2	TRBV3-1/TRBV3-2	.	TRBD1	TGTGCCAGCAGCCAAGGTCGACAGGGGTTCACCGGGGAGCTGTTTTTT	CASSQGRQGFTGELFF
TRBJ1-2	TRBV27	.	.	TGTGCCAGCAGTTCCAACAGCCGCTACACCTTC	CASSSNSRYTF
TRBJ2-3	TRBV24-1	.	.	TGTGCCACCAGTGACCCTGGGCAGGGGGGTTTCACAGATACGCAGTATTTT	CATSDPGQGGFTDTQYF
TRBJ2-6	TRBV5-1	.	.	TGCGCCAGCAGCTTATCGACAGTCTCTGGGGCCAACGTCCTGACTTTC	CASSLSTVSGANVLTF
TRBJ2-2	TRBV6-5	.	.	TGTGCCACCAGCTATACCGGGGAGCTGTTTTTT	CATSYTGELFF
TRBJ2-1	TRBV27	.	.	TGTGCCAGCAGTTTATCTTTGAGCTCCTACAATGAGCAGTTCTTC	CASSLSLSSYNEQFF
TRBJ1-5	TRBV28	.	TRBD1	TGTGCCAGCAGTATTAGGACAGGGGTTCAGCCCCAGCATTTT	CASSIRTGVQPQHF
TRBJ2-5	TRBV6-2/TRBV6-3	.	TRBD2	TGTGCCAGCAGTTACGAAATCGGGACTAGCGGGATCGGAAAGACCCAGTACTTC	CASSYEIGTSGIGKTQYF
TRBJ1-2	TRBV2	.	TRBD1	TGTGCCAGCAGTGATGGGACAGAATATTACGGCTACACCTTC	CASSDGTEYYGYTF
TRBJ2-3	TRBV7-8	.	.	TGTGCCAGCAGCTCCGGTTATGGGCAGGCCACAGATACGCAGTATTTT	CASSSGYGQATDTQYF
TRBJ2-7	TRBV20-1	.	TRBD2	TGCAGTGCTAGTGAGACTAGCGGGGTCTACGAGCAGTACTTC	CSASETSGVYEQYF
TRBJ1-1	TRBV7-9	.	.	TGTGCCAGCAGCTTAGGCCCCCGACGGTCGAGGGACACTGAAGCTTTCTTT	CASSLGPRRSRDTEAFF
TRBJ2-3	TRBV19	.	.	TGTGCCAGTAGTCCCCCGGGGACAGATACGCAGTATTTT	CASSPPGTDTQYF
TRBJ2-3	TRBV19	.	.	TGTGCCAGTAGCCCCCAGGCCCGCACAGATACGCAGTATTTT	CASSPQARTDTQYF
TRBJ2-5	TRBV5-5	few	TRBD1	TGTGCCAGCAGCTTAGGACAGGGGAGAGAGACCCAGTACTTC	CASSLGQGRETQYF
TRBJ1-2	TRBV5-4	.	.	TGTGCCAGCAGCCAGGTAGAGGGCCGTGGCTACACCTTC	CASSQVEGRGYTF
TRBJ1-4	TRBV2	.	TRBD1	TGTGCCAGCAGTGAGGACAGGGGTAATGAAAAACTGTTTTTT	CASSEDRGNEKLFF
TRBJ2-5	TRBV5-5	.	.	TGTGCCAGCAGTTCCCTATCTCAAGAGACCCAGTACTTC	CASSSLSQETQYF
TRBJ1-2	TRBV5-6	once	TRBD1	TGTGCCAGCAGCTTCGGGACAGGGGTTGGCTACACCTTC	CASSFGTGVGYTF
TRBJ2-2	TRBV11-2	.	.	TGTGCCAGCAGCTTAGATCGTTACAGGGGGGGCACCGGGGAGCTGTTTTTT	CASSLDRYRGGTGELFF
TRBJ1-1	TRBV19	.	.	TGTGCCAGTCTCCTGAACACTGAAGCTTTCTTT	CASLLNTEAFF